The 21 T cell receptor beta chains in this list originate from one sample, sequenced in a study of T-cell memory formation after mild COVID-19. TCRdb passed the 5' RACE reads through MiXCR, listing each CDR3 protein once. The sample carries roughly 380,000 distinct CDR3 sequences, around 27% recorded once. The specimen sequenced was PBMCs or a T cell subset sorted from them (not recorded which). These receptors were obtained from an adult woman who had mild COVID-19 (a few samples of this study predate the infection). Cell type and time point are not known.

This chain connects TRBV27 to TRBJ2-5, with D tentatively TRBD1 (6 bases). The CDR3 has 14 residues. Deletions cut 2 bases from V and 2 bases from J, with 9 bases between. Germline values: CDR1 MNHEY, CDR2 SMNVEV (reference sequence). CDR3 nucleotide sequence: TGTGCCAGCAGTTTACAGGGGCTACAAGAGACCCAGTACTTC. It codes for CASSLQGLQETQYF.

V usage is TRBV5-1 and J usage is TRBJ2-1, with 8 bases identical to TRBD2. From germline, CDR1 is SGHRS and CDR2 YFSETQ. This CDR3 contains 15 residues. V shed 0 bases and J 9 bases; nucleotides not matched to a gene: 8. In DNA form, the CDR3 reads TGCGCCAGCAGCTTGGCGCGGGGGGCATCTGGTGAGCAGTTCTTC. Translated, it gives CASSLARGASGEQFF.

A few counts support this clonotype. J is TRBJ2-5 and V is TRBV7-9; D is ambiguous. V was clipped by 1 base and J by 3 bases, with 6 bases between them. The CDR3 is made up of 13 amino acids. Germline-derived CDR1 and CDR2 are SEHNR and FQNEAQ (reference sequence). CDR3 nucleotides: TGTGCCAGCAGCTTAGGGCACAAAGAGACCCAGTACTTC. Protein: CASSLGHKETQYF.

V and J are TRBV6-5 and TRBJ2-3; D not certain. CDR3 length equals 16 residues. Trimming cost V 2 bases and J 1 base, with 13 bases left between them. Per germline, CDR1 MNHEY and CDR2 SVGAGI. The CDR3 loop is CASSYSIPGGTDTQYF. The CDR3 DNA follows: TGTGCCAGCAGTTACAGTATCCCGGGTGGCACAGATACGCAGTATTTT.

This clonotype came up a few times. The genes are TRBV2 and TRBJ1-3; 9 bases align to TRBD1. The CDR3 length is 15 residues. V lost 6 bases, J lost 0 bases, and 3 bases stayed unmatched. CDR1 and CDR2 from the germline V gene are SNHLY and FYNNEI. The CDR3 DNA is TGTGCCAGCAGCGCGGACAGGGGCTCTGGAAACACCATATATTTT. Protein sequence: CASSADRGSGNTIYF.

This clonotype was picked up a small number of times. The J gene is TRBJ2-3, the V gene TRBV5-1; maybe TRBD2 (5 bases). Germline loops: CDR1 SGHRS, CDR2 YFSETQ. This CDR3 is built from 14 residues. The V gene lost 7 bases and the J gene lost 2 bases, with 14 bases spanning the gap. The CDR3 DNA reads as TGCGCCAGCGGAGGAGCTCGAACCACAGATACGCAGTATTTT. This gives the protein CASGGARTTDTQYF. Combining the CDR3 with reference TRBV5-1 and TRBJ2-3 gives the whole variable domain KAGVTQTPRYLIKTRGQQVTLSCSPISGHRSVSWYQQTPGQGLQFLFEYFSETQRNKGNFPGRFSGRQFSNSRSEMNVSTLELGDSALYLCASGGARTTDTQYFGPGTRLTVL.

V and J are TRBV29-1 and TRBJ2-1; D is perhaps TRBD1 (5 bases). Germline V lookup: CDR1 SQVTM, CDR2 ANQGSEA. The CDR3 loop spans 15 amino acids. V lost 0 bases to trimming and J lost 5 bases, with 14 bases between them. CDR3 DNA: TGCAGCGTTGAAGATCGGGCAGGGTTTGACAATGAGCAGTTCTTC. Its translation: CSVEDRAGFDNEQFF.

This chain uses TRBV12-3 or TRBV12-4 with TRBJ2-1; the D is unclear. CDR3 length: 14 amino acids. V was clipped by 7 bases and J by 8 bases, with 18 bases between them. CDR3 in amino acids: CASTAPQAADEQFF. The CDR3 nucleotides read TGTGCCAGCACAGCCCCCCAGGCCGCGGATGAGCAGTTCTTC.

The chain recombines TRBV6-5 with TRBJ2-7, with TRBD2 matching over 7 bases. Trimming cost V 2 bases and J 5 bases; bases outside gene matches: 12. Germline values: CDR1 MNHEY, CDR2 SVGAGI. The CDR3 spans 16 residues. CDR3 in amino acids: CASSYRWGGSGNEQYF. CDR3 DNA: TGTGCCAGCAGTTACCGGTGGGGGGGATCAGGCAACGAGCAGTACTTC.

This clonotype appeared many times. V is TRBV20-1 and J is TRBJ1-2; TRBD1 might be the D (6 bases). V was trimmed by 3 bases and J by 2 bases, leaving 28 bases between them. The germline gives CDR1 DFQATT, CDR2 SNEGSKA (reference sequence). The CDR3 is 19 residues long. The CDR3 region is CSASPATTRQHRDNYGYTF. In nucleotides, the CDR3 is TGCAGTGCTAGTCCAGCGACAACCCGACAACACAGGGACAACTATGGCTACACCTTC.

This sequence joins TRBV29-1 and TRBJ1-2; maybe TRBD1 (6 bases). The CDR3 runs 16 residues. The germline CDR1 and CDR2 sequences are SQVTM and ANQGSEA. V was shortened by 0 bases and J by 4 bases, with 18 bases between the two germline ends. DNA of the CDR3: TGCAGCGTTGAAGATGAGGGAGGGGGAGAGGTCTATGGCTACACCTTC. This encodes CSVEDEGGGEVYGYTF. Full variable domain (remainder filled in from reference TRBV29-1 and TRBJ1-2): SAVISQKPSRDICQRGTSLTIQCQVDSQVTMMFWYRQQPGQSLTLIATANQGSEATYESGFVIDKFPISRPNLTFSTLTVSNMSPEDSSIYLCSVEDEGGGEVYGYTFGSGTRLTVV.

The chain joins TRBV15 to TRBJ1-2; D gene unclear. The CDR3 loop spans 13 amino acids. Deletions cut 3 bases from V and 8 bases from J, with 13 bases between. CDR1 is LNHNV and CDR2 is YYDKDF in the germline V gene (reference sequence). The CDR3 region is CATSRAPSGGYTF. Written as DNA, the CDR3 is TGTGCCACCAGCAGGGCCCCCAGTGGCGGCTACACCTTC.

The rearrangement links TRBV19 to TRBJ2-7, with 10 bases lining up with TRBD1. Germline V gene sequence: CDR1 LNHDA, CDR2 SQIVND (reference sequence). This CDR3 contains 13 residues. Trimming cost V 5 bases and J 7 bases; bases outside gene matches: 5. The CDR3 nucleotides read TGTGCCAGTAGTGTGGACAGGGGGAGAGAGCAGTACTTC. Its protein product is CASSVDRGREQYF.

In this sample, this clonotype turned up a few times. The CDR3: CASSLYGTPTDTQYF. In nucleotides, the CDR3 is TGTGCCAGCAGCCTCTATGGGACTCCCACAGATACGCAGTATTTT. The J gene is TRBJ2-3, the V gene TRBV14, with D possibly being TRBD2 (6 bases). The V end was cut by 4 bases, the J end by 2 bases, with 13 bases between. The CDR3 extends over 15 amino acids. In germline, CDR1 is SGHDN, CDR2 FVKESK.

This chain uses TRBV2 with TRBJ1-4; D is unresolved. V dropped 0 bases and J dropped 10 bases, with 9 bases sitting between them. The germline V gene encodes CDR1 SNHLY and CDR2 FYNNEI. CDR3 length equals 13 residues. CDR3 DNA sequence: TGTGCCAGCAGTGAAGCGCTGATCGGAAAACTGTTTTTT. It codes for CASSEALIGKLFF. The variable domain in full, with the rest retrieved from reference TRBV2 and TRBJ1-4, is EPEVTQTPSHQVTQMGQEVILRCVPISNHLYFYWYRQILGQKVEFLVSFYNNEISEKSEIFDDQFSVERPDGSNFTLKIRSTKLEDSAMYFCASSEALIGKLFFGSGTQLSVL.

This clonotype was picked up a small number of times. V usage is TRBV29-1 and J usage is TRBJ1-2, with 7 positions matching TRBD1. Trimming removed 5 bases from V and 2 bases from J; junction bases left unmatched: 5. Germline loops: CDR1 SQVTM, CDR2 ANQGSEA. The CDR3 consists of 13 residues. The CDR3 loop is CSVYRGLNYGYTF. The CDR3 nucleotides read TGCAGCGTTTACAGGGGACTGAACTATGGCTACACCTTC.

The chain uses TRBV14 and TRBJ1-1, with unresolved D. The germline V gene encodes CDR1 SGHDN and CDR2 FVKESK. This CDR3 spans 17 amino acids. V dropped 0 bases and J dropped 2 bases, with 16 bases sitting between them. CDR3 nucleotides: TGTGCCAGCAGCCAAGATTGGGGTAGAGGAATAAACACTGAAGCTTTCTTT. This translates into CASSQDWGRGINTEAFF. The full variable domain, with the rest looked up from reference TRBV14 and TRBJ1-1, is EAGVTQFPSHSVIEKGQTVTLRCDPISGHDNLYWYRRVMGKEIKFLLHFVKESKQDESGMPNNRFLAERTGGTYSTLKVQPAELEDSGVYFCASSQDWGRGINTEAFFGQGTRLTVV.

V and J are TRBV5-1 and TRBJ2-1; D possibly corresponds to TRBD2 (6 bases). This CDR3 has 12 amino acids. Deletions cut 4 bases from V and 8 bases from J, with 10 bases between. Per the germline V gene, CDR1 is SGHRS and CDR2 is YFSETQ. The DNA of the CDR3 is TGCGCCAGCAGCCCCGAGCGGGATGAGCAGTTCTTC. It is translated as CASSPERDEQFF.

The V gene is TRBV7-6, the J gene TRBJ2-7; D is perhaps TRBD1 (6 bases). V lost 1 base and J lost 3, with 13 bases in between. The germline V gene encodes CDR1 SGHVS and CDR2 FNYEAQ. The CDR3 has 15 amino acids. CDR3 region: CASSLEPDRYYEQYF. The CDR3 nucleotides are TGTGCCAGCAGCTTAGAGCCTGACAGGTACTACGAGCAGTACTTC. Based on the CDR3 plus reference TRBV7-6 and TRBJ2-7, the full variable domain is GAGVSQSPRYKVTKRGQDVALRCDPISGHVSLYWYRQALGQGPEFLTYFNYEAQQDKSGLPNDRFSAERPEGSISTLTIQRTEQRDSAMYRCASSLEPDRYYEQYFGPGTRLTVT.

A few counts support this clonotype. The chain recombines TRBV5-1 with TRBJ1-5; TRBD1 aligns across 8 bases. CDR1 SGHRS and CDR2 YFSETQ come from the germline V gene. Losses at the gene ends were 4 bases for V and 2 bases for J; bases not matched to a gene: 11. This CDR3 region has 17 residues. For the CDR3, the DNA is TGCGCCAGCAGCATTACAGACGGACAGGGTGGCAATCAGCCCCAGCATTTT. Translated: CASSITDGQGGNQPQHF.

This clonotype turned up a few times. The chain couples TRBV4-1 to TRBJ2-2; D remains ambiguous. Trimming shortened V by 4 bases and J by 6 bases, and 12 bases separated the two germline ends. Germline V gives CDR1 MGHRA, CDR2 YSYEKL. This CDR3 region has 14 residues. The CDR3 spells CASSPFRSPGELFF. CDR3 coding DNA: TGCGCCAGCAGCCCTTTCCGATCCCCCGGGGAGCTGTTTTTT.